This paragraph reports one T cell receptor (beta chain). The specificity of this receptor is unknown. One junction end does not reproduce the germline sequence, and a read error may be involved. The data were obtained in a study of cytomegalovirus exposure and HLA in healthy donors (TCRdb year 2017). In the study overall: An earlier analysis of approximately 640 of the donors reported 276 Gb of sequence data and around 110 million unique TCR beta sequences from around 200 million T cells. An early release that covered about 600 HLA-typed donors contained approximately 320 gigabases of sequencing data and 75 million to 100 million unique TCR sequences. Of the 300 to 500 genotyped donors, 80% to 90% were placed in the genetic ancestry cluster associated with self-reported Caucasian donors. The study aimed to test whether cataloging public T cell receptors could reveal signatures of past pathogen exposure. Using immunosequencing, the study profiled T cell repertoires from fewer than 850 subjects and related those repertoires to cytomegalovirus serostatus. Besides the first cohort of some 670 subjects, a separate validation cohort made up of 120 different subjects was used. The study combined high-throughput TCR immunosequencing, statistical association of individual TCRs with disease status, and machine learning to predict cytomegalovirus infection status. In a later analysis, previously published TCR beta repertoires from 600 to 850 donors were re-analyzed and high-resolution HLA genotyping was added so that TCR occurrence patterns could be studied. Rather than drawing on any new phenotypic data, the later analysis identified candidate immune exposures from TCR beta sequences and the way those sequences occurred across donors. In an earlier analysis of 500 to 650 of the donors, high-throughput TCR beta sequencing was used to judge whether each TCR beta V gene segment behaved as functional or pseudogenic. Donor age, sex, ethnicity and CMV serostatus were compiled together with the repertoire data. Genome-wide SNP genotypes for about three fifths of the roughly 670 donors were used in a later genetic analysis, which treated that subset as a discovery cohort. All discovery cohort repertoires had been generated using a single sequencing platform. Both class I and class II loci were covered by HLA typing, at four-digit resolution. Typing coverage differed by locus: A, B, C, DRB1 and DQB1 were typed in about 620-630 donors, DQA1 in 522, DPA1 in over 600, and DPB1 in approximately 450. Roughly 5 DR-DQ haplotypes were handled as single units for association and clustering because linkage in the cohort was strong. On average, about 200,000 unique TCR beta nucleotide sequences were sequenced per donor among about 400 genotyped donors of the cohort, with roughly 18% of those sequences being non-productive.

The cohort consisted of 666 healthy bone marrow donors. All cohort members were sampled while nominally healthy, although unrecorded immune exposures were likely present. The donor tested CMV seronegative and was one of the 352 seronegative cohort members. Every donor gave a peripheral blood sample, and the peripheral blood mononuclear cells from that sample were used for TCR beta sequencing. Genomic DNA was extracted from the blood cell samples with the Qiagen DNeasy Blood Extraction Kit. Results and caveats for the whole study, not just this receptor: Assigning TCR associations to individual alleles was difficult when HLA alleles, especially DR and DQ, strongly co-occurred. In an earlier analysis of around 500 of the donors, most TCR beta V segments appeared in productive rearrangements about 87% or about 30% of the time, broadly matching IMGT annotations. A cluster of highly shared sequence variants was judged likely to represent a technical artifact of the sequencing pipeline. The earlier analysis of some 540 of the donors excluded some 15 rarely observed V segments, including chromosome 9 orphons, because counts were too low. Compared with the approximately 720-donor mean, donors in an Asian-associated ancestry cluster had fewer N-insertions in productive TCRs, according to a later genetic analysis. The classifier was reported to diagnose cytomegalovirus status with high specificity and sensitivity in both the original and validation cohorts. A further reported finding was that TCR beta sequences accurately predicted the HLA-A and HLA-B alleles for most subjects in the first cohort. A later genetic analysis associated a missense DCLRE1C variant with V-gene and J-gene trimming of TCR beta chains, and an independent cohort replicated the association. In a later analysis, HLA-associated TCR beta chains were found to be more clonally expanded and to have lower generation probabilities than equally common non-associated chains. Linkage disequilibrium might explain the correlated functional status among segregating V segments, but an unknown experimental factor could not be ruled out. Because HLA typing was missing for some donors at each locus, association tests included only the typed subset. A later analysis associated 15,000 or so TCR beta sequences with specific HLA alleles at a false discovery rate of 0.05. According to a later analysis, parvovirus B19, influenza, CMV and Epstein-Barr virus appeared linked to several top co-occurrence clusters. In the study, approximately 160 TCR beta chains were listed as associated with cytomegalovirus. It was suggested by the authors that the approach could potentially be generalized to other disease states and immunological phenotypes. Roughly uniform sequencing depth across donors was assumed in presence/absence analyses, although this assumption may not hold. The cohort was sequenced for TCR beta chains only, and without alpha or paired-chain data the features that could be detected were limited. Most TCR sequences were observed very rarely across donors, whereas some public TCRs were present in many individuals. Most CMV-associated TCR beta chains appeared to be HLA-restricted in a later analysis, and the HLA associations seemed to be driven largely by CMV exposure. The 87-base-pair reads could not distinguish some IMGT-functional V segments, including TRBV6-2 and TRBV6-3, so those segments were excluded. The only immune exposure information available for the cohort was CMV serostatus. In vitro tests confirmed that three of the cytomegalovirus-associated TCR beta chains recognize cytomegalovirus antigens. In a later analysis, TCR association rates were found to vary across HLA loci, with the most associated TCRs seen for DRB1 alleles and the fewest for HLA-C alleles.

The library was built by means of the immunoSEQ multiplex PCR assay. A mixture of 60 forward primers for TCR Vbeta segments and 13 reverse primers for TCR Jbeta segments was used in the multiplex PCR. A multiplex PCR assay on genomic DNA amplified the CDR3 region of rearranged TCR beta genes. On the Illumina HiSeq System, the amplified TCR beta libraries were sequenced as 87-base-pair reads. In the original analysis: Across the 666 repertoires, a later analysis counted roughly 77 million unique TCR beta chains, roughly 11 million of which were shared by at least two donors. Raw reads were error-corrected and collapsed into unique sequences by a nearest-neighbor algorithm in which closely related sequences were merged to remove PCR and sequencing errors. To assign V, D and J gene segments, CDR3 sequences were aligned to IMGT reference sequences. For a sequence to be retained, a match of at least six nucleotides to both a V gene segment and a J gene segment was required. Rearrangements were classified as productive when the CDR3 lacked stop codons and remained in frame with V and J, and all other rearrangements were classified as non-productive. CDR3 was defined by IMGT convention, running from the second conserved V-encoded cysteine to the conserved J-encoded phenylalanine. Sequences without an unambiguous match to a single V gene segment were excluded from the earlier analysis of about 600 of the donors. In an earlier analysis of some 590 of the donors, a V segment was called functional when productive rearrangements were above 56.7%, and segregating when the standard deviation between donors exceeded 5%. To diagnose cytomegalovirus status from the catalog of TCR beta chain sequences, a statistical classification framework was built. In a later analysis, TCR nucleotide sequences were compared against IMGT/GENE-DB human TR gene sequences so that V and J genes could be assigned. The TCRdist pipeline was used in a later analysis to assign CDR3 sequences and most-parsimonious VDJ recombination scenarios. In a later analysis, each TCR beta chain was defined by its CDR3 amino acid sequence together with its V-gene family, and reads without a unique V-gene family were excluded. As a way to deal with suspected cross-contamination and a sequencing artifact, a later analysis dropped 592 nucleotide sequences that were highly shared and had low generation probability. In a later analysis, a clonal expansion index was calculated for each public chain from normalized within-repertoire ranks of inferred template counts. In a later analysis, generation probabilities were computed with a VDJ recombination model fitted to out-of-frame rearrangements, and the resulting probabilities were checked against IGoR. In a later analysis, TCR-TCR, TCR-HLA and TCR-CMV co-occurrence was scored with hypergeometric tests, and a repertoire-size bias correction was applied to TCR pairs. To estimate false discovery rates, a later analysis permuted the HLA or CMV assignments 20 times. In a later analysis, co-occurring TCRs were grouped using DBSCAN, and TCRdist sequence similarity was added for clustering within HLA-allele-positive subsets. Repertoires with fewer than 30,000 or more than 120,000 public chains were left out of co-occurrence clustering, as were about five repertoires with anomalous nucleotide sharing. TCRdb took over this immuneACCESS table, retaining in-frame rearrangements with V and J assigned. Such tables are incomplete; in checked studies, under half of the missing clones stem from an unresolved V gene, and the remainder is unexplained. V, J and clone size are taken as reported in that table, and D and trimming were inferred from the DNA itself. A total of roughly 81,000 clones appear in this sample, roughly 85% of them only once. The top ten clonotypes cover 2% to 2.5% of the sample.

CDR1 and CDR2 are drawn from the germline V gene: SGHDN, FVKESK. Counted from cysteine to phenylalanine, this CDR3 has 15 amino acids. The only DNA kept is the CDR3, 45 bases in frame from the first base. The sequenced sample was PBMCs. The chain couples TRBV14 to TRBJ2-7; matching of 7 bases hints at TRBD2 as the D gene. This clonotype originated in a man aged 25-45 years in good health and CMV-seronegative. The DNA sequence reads TGTGCCAGCAGCCAAGGGGGGCGGGAGTCCTGCGAGCAGTACTTC. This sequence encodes CASSQGGRESCEQYF.